This T cell receptor beta chain was sequenced during a study of TIL therapy for anti-PD-1-resistant metastatic lung cancer. General study points: The baseline peripheral repertoire was partially replaced by infused TIL clonotypes that later decayed.

About this clone itself: Its matching antigen is unknown.

Sequencing used immunoSEQ v3. Clones were sequenced by immunoSEQ multiplex PCR, and TCRdb holds only the in-frame ones, with some missing. The sample gives under 70,000 clones, more than 75% of which show up once; around 2.6% is in the top ten. V lost 3 bases and J lost 0, with 12 bases in between. CDR3 size: 16 residues. Germline-derived CDR1 and CDR2 are WSHSY and SAAADI. Time point defined: pre-treatment sample, taken before nivolumab and TIL therapy. Enrollment ran from 2017 to early 2020. The TCR originated in a person between 25 and 80 years old with non-small cell lung cancer. This rearrangement joins TRBV10-2 to TRBJ1-3, with no clear D. The input for sequencing was blood, taken at baseline. DNA for the CDR3: TGCGCCAGCAGTGATTTGGGTGTCACCTCTGGAAACACCATATATTTT. As protein: CASSDLGVTSGNTIYF.